The next 22 T cell receptor beta chains were all read from a single sample in a study of monozygotic twins with inflammatory bowel disease (dated by TCRdb to the late 2010s). Library preparation used 5' RACE. The listed sequencing device is Illumina HiSeq 2500. Once TCRdb had reprocessed the reads, it stored one entry per CDR3 protein sequence and supplied no DNA. The record for this sample contains 350,000 to 500,000 distinct CDR3 sequences. The ten biggest clones cover 2% to 3% of the sample. Sequenced material: blood. Source of these receptors: a human donor with ulcerative colitis or Crohn's disease, or a healthy co-twin of an affected twin (not recorded which).

The chain is built from TRBV13 and TRBJ1-1; there is no DNA to check the TCRdb D call of TRBD1. Germline assignment: CDR1 PRHDT and CDR2 FYEKMQ (reference sequence). This CDR3 has 14 amino acids. CDR3 region: CASSLITGEREAFF. The whole variable domain, filled in from reference TRBV13 and TRBJ1-1, reads AAGVIQSPRHLIKEKRETATLKCYPIPRHDTVYWYQQGPGQDPQFLISFYEKMQSDKGSIPDRFSAQQFSDYHSELNMSSLELGDSALYFCASSLITGEREAFFGQGTRLTVV.

CDR3 protein: CAWSGGTTREQYF. The chain carries TRBV30 and TRBJ2-7. The CDR3 consists of 13 residues. Germline loops: CDR1 GTSNPN, CDR2 SVGIG (reference sequence).

The CDR3 loop is CASSFVRPPNYGYTF. V usage is TRBV27 and J usage is TRBJ1-2; TCRdb selects TRBD1, and the lack of DNA leaves this call unchecked. This CDR3 contains 15 residues. From germline, CDR1 is MNHEY and CDR2 SMNVEV (reference sequence).

The J gene is TRBJ2-7, the V gene TRBV29-1; TCRdb returns TRBD1, unconfirmable since there is no DNA. CDR3 length: 13 residues. Germline V CDR1 and CDR2: SQVTM, ANQGSEA. CDR3 residues: CSVGVGGPYEQYF.

The chain is built from TRBV6-1 and TRBJ2-7; TCRdb reports TRBD1, a call that lacks DNA to check it against. The CDR3 consists of 15 residues. Germline lookup yields CDR1 MNHNS and CDR2 SASEGT. Here the CDR3 reads CASRAPGQGGVEQYF.

The chain combines TRBV29-1 with TRBJ1-1; there is no DNA to check the TCRdb D call of TRBD1. Germline CDR1 and CDR2: SQVTM and ANQGSEA. This CDR3 has 14 amino acids. The CDR3 here is CSADHSWTGTEAFF.

V is TRBV12-3 or TRBV12-4 and J is TRBJ2-3; the TCRdb D gene call, TRBD2, has no DNA to confirm it. The CDR3 has 14 amino acids. CDR3 protein: CASGSGGSTDTQYF.

The V gene is TRBV10-3, the J gene TRBJ2-3; TCRdb picks TRBD1, but there is no DNA to check that call. CDR3 length: 16 residues. Germline CDR1 reads ENHRY; CDR2 reads SYGVKD. CDR3 loop: CAISEPGQGRTDTQYF.

The rearrangement links TRBV10-3 to TRBJ2-7. The CDR3 has 12 residues. Germline V CDR1 and CDR2: ENHRY, SYGVKD. The CDR3 is CAIGKVSYDQYF.

CDR3 region: CASSLEGTDYGYTF. V gene TRBV5-1 combines with J gene TRBJ1-2; TCRdb calls TRBD1, which cannot be checked without DNA. Germline loops: CDR1 SGHRS, CDR2 YFSETQ. There are 14 residues in the CDR3.

The V call is TRBV5-4, the J call TRBJ2-2; TCRdb picks TRBD2, but there is no DNA to check that call. Germline assignment: CDR1 SGHNT and CDR2 YYREEE (reference sequence). This CDR3 is built from 16 residues. CDR3 region: CASSWGTSGKTGELFF.

This chain joins TRBV2 and TRBJ1-3. The V gene's germline CDR1 is SNHLY and CDR2 FYNNEI. The CDR3 extends over 12 amino acids. This CDR3 reads CASMGSGNTIYF.

This rearrangement joins TRBV11-2 to TRBJ2-1; as DNA is missing, the TRBD2 call by TCRdb cannot be tested. The CDR3 is made up of 14 amino acids. Germline V gene sequence: CDR1 SGHAT, CDR2 FQNNGV. The CDR3 reads CASSPRLAGGAQFF. Full variable domain (rest looked up from reference TRBV11-2 and TRBJ2-1): EAGVAQSPRYKIIEKRQSVAFWCNPISGHATLYWYQQILGQGPKLLIQFQNNGVVDDSQLPKDRFSAERLKGVDSTLKIQPAKLEDSAVYLCASSPRLAGGAQFFGPGTRLTVL.

This chain connects TRBV20-1 to TRBJ2-7. This CDR3 is 14 amino acids long. CDR1 is DFQATT and CDR2 is SNEGSKA in the germline V gene (reference sequence). The CDR3 here is CSASKDGTSYEQYF.

The J gene is TRBJ1-5, the V gene TRBV7-2. CDR1 is SGHTA and CDR2 is FQGNSA in the germline V gene. The length of the CDR3 is 14 residues. The CDR3 sequence: CASSPLGLGQPQHF.

This chain uses TRBV7-6 with TRBJ2-1; the TRBD2 assignment by TCRdb is unverifiable without DNA. This CDR3 is built from 14 residues. Germline-derived CDR1 and CDR2 are SGHVS and FNYEAQ. The CDR3 is CASSLRRDYNEQFF. Looking up the rest from reference TRBV7-6 and TRBJ2-1 gives the full variable domain: GAGVSQSPRYKVTKRGQDVALRCDPISGHVSLYWYRQALGQGPEFLTYFNYEAQQDKSGLPNDRFSAERPEGSISTLTIQRTEQRDSAMYRCASSLRRDYNEQFFGPGTRLTVL.

The chain recombines TRBV20-1 with TRBJ1-6; with no DNA, the TCRdb D assignment of TRBD1 cannot be verified. Germline loops: CDR1 DFQATT, CDR2 SNEGSKA (reference sequence). The CDR3 contains 14 residues. CDR3 protein: CSANPGRDNSPLHF.

The rearrangement links TRBV6-5 to TRBJ2-1; TCRdb selects TRBD1, and the lack of DNA leaves this call unchecked. This CDR3 spans 13 amino acids. Germline V gene lookup returns CDR1 MNHEY and CDR2 SVGAGI. The CDR3 sequence is CASSPHQFGEQFF.

This sequence joins TRBV14 and TRBJ2-3; TCRdb names TRBD2, which stays unverified in the absence of DNA. This CDR3 contains 16 residues. The germline V gene encodes CDR1 SGHDN and CDR2 FVKESK. This chain's CDR3 is CASSQHSGRRSDTQYF.

The V and J genes are TRBV5-1 and TRBJ2-5; TCRdb outputs TRBD1, but without DNA this stays unchecked. This CDR3 comprises 13 residues. Looked up from germline, CDR1 is SGHRS and CDR2 is YFSETQ. CDR3 sequence: CASSTTGEETQYF.

The rearrangement links TRBV6-5 to TRBJ2-7. The CDR3 has 18 amino acids. The V gene's germline CDR1 is MNHEY and CDR2 SVGAGI. The CDR3 here is CASSYRTTGTKPSDEQYF.

This chain links TRBV7-2 with TRBJ2-5. This CDR3 comprises 14 residues. Germline V gene sequence: CDR1 SGHTA, CDR2 FQGNSA. The CDR3 sequence: CASSFLRAQGTQYF. The full variable domain, with the rest looked up from reference TRBV7-2 and TRBJ2-5, is GAGVSQSPSNKVTEKGKDVELRCDPISGHTALYWYRQSLGQGLEFLIYFQGNSAPDKSGLPSDRFSAERTGGSVSTLTIQRTQQEDSAVYLCASSFLRAQGTQYFGPGTRLLVL.